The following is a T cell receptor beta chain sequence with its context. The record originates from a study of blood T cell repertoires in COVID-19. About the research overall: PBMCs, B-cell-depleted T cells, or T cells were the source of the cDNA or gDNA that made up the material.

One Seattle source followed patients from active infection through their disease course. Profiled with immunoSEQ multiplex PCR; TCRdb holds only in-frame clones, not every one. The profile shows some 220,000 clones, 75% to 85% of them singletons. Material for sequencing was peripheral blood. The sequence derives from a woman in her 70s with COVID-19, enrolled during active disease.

CDR3: CASSLGTATNEKLFF. The CDR3 coding sequence is TGTGCCAGCAGCCTAGGGACAGCAACTAATGAAAAACTGTTTTTT. The chain links TRBV7-9 to TRBJ1-4; 7 positions match TRBD1. Unmatched junction bases numbered 3, after V lost 5 bases and J lost 0 bases. The CDR3 totals 15 residues. Germline CDR1 SEHNR, CDR2 FQNEAQ (reference sequence).